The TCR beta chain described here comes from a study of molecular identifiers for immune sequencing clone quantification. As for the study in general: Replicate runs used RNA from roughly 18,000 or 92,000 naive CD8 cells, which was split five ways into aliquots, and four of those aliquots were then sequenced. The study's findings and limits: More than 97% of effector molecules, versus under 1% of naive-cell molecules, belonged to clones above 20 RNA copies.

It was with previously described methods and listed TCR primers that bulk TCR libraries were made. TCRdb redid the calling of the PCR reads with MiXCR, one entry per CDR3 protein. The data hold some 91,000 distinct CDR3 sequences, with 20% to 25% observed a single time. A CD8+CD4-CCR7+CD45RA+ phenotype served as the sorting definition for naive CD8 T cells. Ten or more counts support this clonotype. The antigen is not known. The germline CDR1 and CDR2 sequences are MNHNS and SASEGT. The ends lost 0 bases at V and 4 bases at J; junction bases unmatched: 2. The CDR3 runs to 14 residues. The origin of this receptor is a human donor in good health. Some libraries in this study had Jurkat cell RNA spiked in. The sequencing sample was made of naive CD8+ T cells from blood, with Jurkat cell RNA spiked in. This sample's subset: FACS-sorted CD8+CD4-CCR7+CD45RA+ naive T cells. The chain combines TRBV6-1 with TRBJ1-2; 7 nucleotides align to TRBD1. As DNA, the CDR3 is TGTGCCAGCAGTGAAGCGGGACAGCTCTATGGCTACACCTTC. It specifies CASSEAGQLYGYTF.